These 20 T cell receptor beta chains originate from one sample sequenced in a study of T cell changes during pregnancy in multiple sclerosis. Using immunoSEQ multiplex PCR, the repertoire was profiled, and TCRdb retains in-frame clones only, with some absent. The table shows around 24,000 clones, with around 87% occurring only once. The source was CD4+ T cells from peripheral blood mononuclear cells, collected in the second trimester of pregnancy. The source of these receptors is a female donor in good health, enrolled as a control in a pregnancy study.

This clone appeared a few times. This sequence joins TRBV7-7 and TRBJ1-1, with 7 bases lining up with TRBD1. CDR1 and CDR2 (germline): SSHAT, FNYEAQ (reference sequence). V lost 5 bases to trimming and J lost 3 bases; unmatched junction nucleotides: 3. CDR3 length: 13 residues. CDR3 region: CASSRDRDTEAFF. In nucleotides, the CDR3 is TGTGCCAGCAGCCGCGACAGGGACACTGAAGCTTTCTTT. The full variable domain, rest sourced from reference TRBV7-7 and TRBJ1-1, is GAGVSQSPRYKVTKRGQDVTLRCDPISSHATLYWYQQALGQGPEFLTYFNYEAQPDKSGLPSDRFSAERPEGSISTLTIQRTEQRDSAMYRCASSRDRDTEAFFGQGTRLTVV.

The chain's CDR3 is CASSSTQGGQPQHF. In nucleotides, the CDR3 is TGCGCCAGCAGCTCGACCCAAGGGGGCCAGCCCCAGCATTTT. This rearrangement joins TRBV5-1 to TRBJ1-5; 7 bases map to TRBD1. The CDR3 spans 14 residues. The germline CDR1 and CDR2 sequences are SGHRS and YFSETQ. V dropped 3 bases and J dropped 7; count of bases not matched to a gene: 7.

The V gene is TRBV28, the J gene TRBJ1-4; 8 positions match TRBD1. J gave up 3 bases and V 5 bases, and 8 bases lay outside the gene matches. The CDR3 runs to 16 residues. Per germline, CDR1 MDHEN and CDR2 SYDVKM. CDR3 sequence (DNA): TGTGCCAGCAGTCCCGGCTTGGGACAGGCTAATGAAAAACTGTTTTTT. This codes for CASSPGLGQANEKLFF. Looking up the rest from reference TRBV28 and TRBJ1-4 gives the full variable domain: DVKVTQSSRYLVKRTGEKVFLECVQDMDHENMFWYRQDPGLGLRLIYFSYDVKMKEKGDIPEGYSVSREKKERFSLILESASTNQTSMYLCASSPGLGQANEKLFFGSGTQLSVL.

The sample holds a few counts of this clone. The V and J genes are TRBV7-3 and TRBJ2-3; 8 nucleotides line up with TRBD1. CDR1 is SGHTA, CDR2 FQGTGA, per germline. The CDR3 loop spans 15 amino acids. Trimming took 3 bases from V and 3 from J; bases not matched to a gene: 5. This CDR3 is CASSFDRGKTDTQYF. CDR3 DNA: TGTGCCAGCAGCTTCGACAGGGGAAAAACAGATACGCAGTATTTT.

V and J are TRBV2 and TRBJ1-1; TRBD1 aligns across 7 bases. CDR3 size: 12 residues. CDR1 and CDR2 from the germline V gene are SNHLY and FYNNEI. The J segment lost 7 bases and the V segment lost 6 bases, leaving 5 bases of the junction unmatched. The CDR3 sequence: CASRRDSFEAFF. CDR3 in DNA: TGTGCCAGCAGGAGGGACAGCTTTGAAGCTTTCTTT.

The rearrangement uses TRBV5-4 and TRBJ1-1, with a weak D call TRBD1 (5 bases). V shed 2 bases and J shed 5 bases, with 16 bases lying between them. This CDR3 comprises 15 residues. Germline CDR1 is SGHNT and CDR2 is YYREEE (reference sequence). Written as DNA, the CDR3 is TGTGCCAGCAGCTTACCCGGCAGGGTAGGGACTGAAGCTTTCTTT. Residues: CASSLPGRVGTEAFF.

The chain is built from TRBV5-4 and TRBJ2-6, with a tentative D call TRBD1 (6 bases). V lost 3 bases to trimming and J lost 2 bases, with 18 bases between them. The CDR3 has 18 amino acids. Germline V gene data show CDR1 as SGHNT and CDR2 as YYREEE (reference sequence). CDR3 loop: CASSSSTPTGTGANVLTF. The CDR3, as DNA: TGTGCCAGCAGCTCCTCGACTCCAACAGGGACTGGGGCCAACGTCCTGACTTTC.

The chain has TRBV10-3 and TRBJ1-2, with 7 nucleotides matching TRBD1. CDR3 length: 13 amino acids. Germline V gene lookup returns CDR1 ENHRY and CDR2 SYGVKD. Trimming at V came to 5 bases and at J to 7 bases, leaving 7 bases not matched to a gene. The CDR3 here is CAISTEGTVGYTF. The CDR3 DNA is TGTGCCATCAGTACCGAGGGGACAGTTGGCTACACCTTC.

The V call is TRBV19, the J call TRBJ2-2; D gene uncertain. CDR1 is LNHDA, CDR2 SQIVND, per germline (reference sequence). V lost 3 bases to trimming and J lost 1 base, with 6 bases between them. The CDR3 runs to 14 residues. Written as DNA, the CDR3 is TGTGCCAGTAGTATTTCCGTGAACACCGGGGAGCTGTTTTTT. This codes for CASSISVNTGELFF.

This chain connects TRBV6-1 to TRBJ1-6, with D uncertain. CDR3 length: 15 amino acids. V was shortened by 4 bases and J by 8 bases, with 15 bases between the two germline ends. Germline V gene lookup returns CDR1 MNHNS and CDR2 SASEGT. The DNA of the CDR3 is TGTGCCAGCAGTGCCCGACGGGAAAGGGATTCACCCCTCCACTTT. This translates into CASSARRERDSPLHF.

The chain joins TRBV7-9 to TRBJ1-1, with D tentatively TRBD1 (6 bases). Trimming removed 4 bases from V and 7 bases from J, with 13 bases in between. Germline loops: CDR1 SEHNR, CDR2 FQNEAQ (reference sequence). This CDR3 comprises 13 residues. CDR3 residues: CASSSPGEIEAFF. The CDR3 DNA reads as TGTGCCAGCAGCTCACCAGGGGAAATTGAAGCTTTCTTT.

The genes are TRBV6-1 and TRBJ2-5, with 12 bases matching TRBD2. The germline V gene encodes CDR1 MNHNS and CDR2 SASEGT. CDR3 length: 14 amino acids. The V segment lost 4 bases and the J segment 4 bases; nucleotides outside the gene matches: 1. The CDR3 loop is CASSASGGGETQYF. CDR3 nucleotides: TGTGCCAGCAGTGCTAGCGGGGGGGGAGAGACCCAGTACTTC.

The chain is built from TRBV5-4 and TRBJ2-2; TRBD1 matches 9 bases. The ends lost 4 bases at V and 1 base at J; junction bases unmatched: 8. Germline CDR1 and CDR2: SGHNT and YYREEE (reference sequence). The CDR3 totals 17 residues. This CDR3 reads CASSPVPGQGNTGELFF. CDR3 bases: TGTGCCAGCAGCCCCGTCCCGGGACAGGGGAACACCGGGGAGCTGTTTTTT.

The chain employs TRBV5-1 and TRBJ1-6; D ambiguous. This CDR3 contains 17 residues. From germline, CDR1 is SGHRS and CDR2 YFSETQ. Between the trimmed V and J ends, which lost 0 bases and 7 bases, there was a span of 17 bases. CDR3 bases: TGCGCCAGCAGCTTGGCCCTTTTGAGTAACCCAAATTCACCCCTCCACTTT. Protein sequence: CASSLALLSNPNSPLHF.

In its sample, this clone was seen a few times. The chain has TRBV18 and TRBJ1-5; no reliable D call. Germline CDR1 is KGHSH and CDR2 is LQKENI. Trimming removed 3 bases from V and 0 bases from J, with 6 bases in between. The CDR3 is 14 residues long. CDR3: CASSPSVSNQPQHF. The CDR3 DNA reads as TGTGCCAGCTCACCGTCGGTTAGCAATCAGCCCCAGCATTTT.

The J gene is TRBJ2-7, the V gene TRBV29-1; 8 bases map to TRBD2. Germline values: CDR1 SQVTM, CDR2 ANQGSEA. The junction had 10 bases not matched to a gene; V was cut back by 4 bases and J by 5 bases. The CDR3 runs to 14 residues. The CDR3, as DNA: TGCAGCGTTGCTTTCGCGGGAGGAATTCACGAGCAGTACTTC. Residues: CSVAFAGGIHEQYF.

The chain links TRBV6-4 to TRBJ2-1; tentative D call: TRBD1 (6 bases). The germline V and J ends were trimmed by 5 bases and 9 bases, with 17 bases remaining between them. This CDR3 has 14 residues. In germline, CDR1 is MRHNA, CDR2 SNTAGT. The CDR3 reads CASSPGHTRGEQFF. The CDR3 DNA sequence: TGTGCCAGCAGTCCGGGACACACCCGGGGTGAGCAGTTCTTC.

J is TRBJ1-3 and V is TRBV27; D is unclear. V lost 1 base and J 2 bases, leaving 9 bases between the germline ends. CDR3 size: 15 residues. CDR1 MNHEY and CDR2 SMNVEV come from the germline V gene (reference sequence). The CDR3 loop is CASSLYREAGNTIYF. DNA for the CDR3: TGTGCCAGCAGTTTATACCGGGAGGCTGGAAACACCATATATTTT.

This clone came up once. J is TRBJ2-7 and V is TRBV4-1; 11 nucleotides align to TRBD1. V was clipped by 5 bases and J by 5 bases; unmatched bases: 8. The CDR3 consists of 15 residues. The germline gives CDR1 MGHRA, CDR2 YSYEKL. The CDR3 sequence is CASSSPLDRGHEQYF. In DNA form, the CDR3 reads TGCGCCAGCAGCTCACCTCTGGACAGGGGGCACGAGCAGTACTTC.

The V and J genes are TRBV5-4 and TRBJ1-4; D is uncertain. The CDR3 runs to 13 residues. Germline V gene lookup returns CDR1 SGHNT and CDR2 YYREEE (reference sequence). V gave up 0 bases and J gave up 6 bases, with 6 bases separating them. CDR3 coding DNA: TGTGCCAGCAGCTTGGGGTCAGATGAAAAACTGTTTTTT. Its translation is CASSLGSDEKLFF.